These 6 T cell receptor beta chains were sequenced from one sample in a study of T cells expressing NK-cell markers. TCRdb reworked the 5' RACE reads into one entry per CDR3 protein, no DNA. With around 470,000 distinct CDR3 sequences in the sample, the ten largest clones hold approximately 1.5%. The sample was blood T cells: a sorted CD56 or NKG2C T cell subset, CD4+ or CD8+ T cells, or bulk PBMC T cells (not recorded which). These TCRs come from a woman aged 50 to 60 in good health.

This chain links TRBV10-3 with TRBJ2-1; TCRdb outputs TRBD1, but without DNA this stays unchecked. The CDR3 extends over 11 amino acids. The V gene's germline CDR1 is ENHRY and CDR2 SYGVKD. The CDR3 reads CAIGEQVEQFF.

V is TRBV21-1 and J is TRBJ2-1; the TRBD2 assignment by TCRdb is unverifiable without DNA. TRBV21-1 is flagged as a pseudogene. This CDR3 has 17 residues. CDR3 amino acids: CASSHRRTSGSYNEQFF.

The chain links TRBV7-6 to TRBJ2-2; TCRdb reports TRBD2, a call that lacks DNA to check it against. Germline V CDR1 and CDR2: SGHVS, FNYEAQ. This CDR3 has 15 amino acids. CDR3: CASSSLRASGGELFF. The entire variable domain, with the rest obtained from reference TRBV7-6 and TRBJ2-2, is as follows: GAGVSQSPRYKVTKRGQDVALRCDPISGHVSLYWYRQALGQGPEFLTYFNYEAQQDKSGLPNDRFSAERPEGSISTLTIQRTEQRDSAMYRCASSSLRASGGELFFGEGSRLTVL.

The chain carries TRBV4-1 and TRBJ1-2. Germline CDR1 and CDR2: MGHRA and YSYEKL. The CDR3 consists of 14 residues. The CDR3 protein is CASSQDGSILGYTF.

The gene calls are TRBV2 and TRBJ2-5; checking the TCRdb D call of TRBD1 is not possible without DNA. The CDR3 has 14 amino acids. Germline V gene data show CDR1 as SNHLY and CDR2 as FYNNEI. The CDR3 sequence: CASSGGPVGETQYF. The whole variable domain, filled in from reference TRBV2 and TRBJ2-5, reads EPEVTQTPSHQVTQMGQEVILRCVPISNHLYFYWYRQILGQKVEFLVSFYNNEISEKSEIFDDQFSVERPDGSNFTLKIRSTKLEDSAMYFCASSGGPVGETQYFGPGTRLLVL.

The chain links TRBV5-8 to TRBJ2-5; TCRdb outputs TRBD2, but without DNA this stays unchecked. The germline gives CDR1 SGHTS, CDR2 YDEGEE. The CDR3 is 14 amino acids. The CDR3 loop reads CASSLVVAGKTQYF.